This T cell receptor (beta chain) is from a study of regulatory T cells in long-lasting Graves disease (dated by TCRdb to the early 2020s). Describing the broader study: Persistent Graves' disease was defined as antithyroid drug treatment for over 5 years with persistently positive TSH receptor autoantibodies. Persistent Graves' disease patients were compared with newly diagnosed Graves' disease patients by peripheral blood TCR sequencing and RNA sequencing. The study was conducted in China and was registered as a clinical trial. A total of about 35 samples underwent TCR sequencing, from about 13 patients with persistent Graves' disease and approximately 20 patients with newly diagnosed Graves' disease. Antithyroid drugs had been taken for roughly 10 years on average by persistent Graves' disease patients in the clinical cohort.

As concerns this clonotype: The antigen this receptor binds is unknown. The input lacks base qualities; no much larger clone sits a single base away.

To prepare the library, multiplex PCR was applied. The run used an Illumina HiSeq 4000. iRepertoire HTBI primers and Arm-PCR amplification of CDR3 regions were used to construct TCR beta libraries. Before sequencing, the PCR products underwent gel purification. The source study handled its data this way. Gene usage analysis of CDR3 amino acid clonotypes relied on the roughly 60 TRBV and 14 TRBJ segments identified across samples. COPE and FqMerger were used to merge the filtered high-quality paired reads into contigs. BLAST was used to align contigs to the IMGT TRBV, TRBD and TRBJ reference genes, and CDR3 was defined following IMGT. Highly expanded clones were defined as clonotypes with a frequency above 0.1%. Shannon entropy was used to measure repertoire diversity, and the Gini coefficient was used to measure V-J evenness. Clonotypes shared by more than one individual were considered public. TCRdb handled the public reads itself, with Q25 trimming in fastp and clone calling in MiXCR, and kept productive beta chains. Rows matching on CDR3 protein sequence are summarized as one entry with the most common DNA and genes. These V and J calls originate from TCRdb's pipeline instead of the authors' own analysis. This sample is represented by 500,000 to 800,000 distinct CDR3 sequences; approximately 29% of them were singletons. The ten largest account for about two fifths of the sample.

Here is what the overall study found, with its caveats: Compared with newly diagnosed patients, patients with persistent Graves' disease had lower TCR Shannon entropy and fewer highly expanded clones, which suggests clonal expansion. Because the primary lesion, thyroid tissue, could not be accessed, the study looked at peripheral blood alone. Sequencing and analysis were limited to the TCR beta chain. A larger number of public clonotypes was shared among persistent patients (around 2,700) than among newly diagnosed patients (approximately 930). Preferential use of TRBV28, TRBJ1-2 and TRBJ2-5 was observed in persistent disease, whereas TRBV20-1 and TRBJ2-1 were favored in newly diagnosed disease. As a limitation, the authors acknowledged that the small sample size may reduce accuracy.

Reading the label with the study, this specimen's time point is: persistent/refractory GD, antithyroid drugs over 5 years with positive TRAb. RNA was extracted from PBMCs in TRIzol for both TCR sequencing and RNA sequencing. Graves' disease was diagnosed according to American Thyroid Association guidelines. Patients for the study were recruited at an endocrinology department in Xi'an, China. Each patient gave around 9.2 milliliters of peripheral blood, collected in an EDTA anticoagulant tube. Ficoll Paque Plus density gradient separation was used to isolate PBMCs, and no further T cell sorting was performed. An Agilent 2100 Bioanalyzer and agarose gel were used to check RNA quality, and a NanoDrop 2000 was used to measure RNA concentration. The CDR3 has 13 amino acids, counting the end cysteine and phenylalanine. The CDR3 DNA has 39 bases and is translated from base 1. CDR1 and CDR2 are drawn from the germline V gene: ENHRY, SYGVKD. Trimming costs V 10 bases and J 6 bases, and their ends lie 15 bases apart.

Sample: peripheral blood mononuclear cells (PBMCs), taken when the disease was refractory, from a patient treated with antithyroid drugs. The sequence was collected from a female donor with Graves disease. In this chain, TRBV10-3 is recombined with TRBJ2-2, with a tentative D gene TRBD2 over 7 matching bases. The DNA sequence is TGTGCCACGCGGGCGGGGGCCTCCGGGGAGCTGTTTTTT. Translation gives CATRAGASGELFF.